Presented here are 29 T cell receptor beta chains from one specimen sequenced in a study of CD8 T cells in ankylosing spondylitis. TCRdb re-called the 5' RACE reads through MiXCR, storing one row per CDR3 protein. The sample holds 200,000 to 300,000 distinct CDR3 sequences, 8% to 9.5% seen once. The sample consisted of blood, either unsorted or a sorted T cell fraction (not recorded which). These receptors all come from a male donor with ankylosing spondylitis or in good health (not recorded which).

This clonotype was recorded at least ten times. The CDR3 sequence: CATRQGNTGELFF. Written as DNA, the CDR3 is TGTGCCACCAGACAGGGGAACACCGGGGAGCTGTTTTTT. This chain uses TRBV24-1 with TRBJ2-2; TRBD1 might be the D (6 bases). Germline lookup yields CDR1 KGHDR and CDR2 SFDVKD. V was trimmed by 7 bases and J by 1 base, leaving 6 bases between them. The CDR3 runs to 13 residues.

This clonotype appeared many times. The chain uses TRBV27 and TRBJ2-1; 12 bases line up with TRBD2. The V and J ends lost 6 bases and 9 bases, in that order; junction bases with no gene match: 9. This CDR3 spans 15 amino acids. In germline, CDR1 is MNHEY, CDR2 SMNVEV (reference sequence). CDR3 amino acids: CASRPTSGRLGEQFF. For the CDR3, the DNA is TGTGCCAGCAGACCTACTAGCGGGAGGCTGGGTGAGCAGTTCTTC.

This clonotype was recorded at least ten times. The chain has TRBV7-6 and TRBJ1-2; weak D call: TRBD1 (6 bases). V was shortened by 4 bases and J by 3 bases, with 12 bases between the two germline ends. Germline V gene sequence: CDR1 SGHVS, CDR2 FNYEAQ. The CDR3 runs to 14 residues. The CDR3 bases are TGTGCCAGCAGCTCTACTACAGGGTACTATGGCTACACCTTC. Translated: CASSSTTGYYGYTF.

This clonotype appeared many times. The chain joins TRBV20-1 to TRBJ1-2, with TRBD1 matching over 7 bases. The CDR3 length is 13 residues. Germline assignment: CDR1 DFQATT and CDR2 SNEGSKA (reference sequence). The V gene end was trimmed by 2 bases and the J gene end by 5 bases; junction bases not matched to a gene: 5. The CDR3 protein is CSARQGERYGYTF. DNA of the CDR3: TGCAGTGCTAGACAGGGGGAAAGATATGGCTACACCTTC.

In its sample, this clonotype was seen many times. This chain joins TRBV20-1 and TRBJ2-1; possibly TRBD2 for D (6 bases). The CDR3 covers 15 residues. Germline V gene sequence: CDR1 DFQATT, CDR2 SNEGSKA (reference sequence). Between the trimmed V and J ends, which lost 5 bases and 4 bases, there was a span of 18 bases. CDR3 DNA: TGCAGTGCTTCCCCACGTAGCGGAGATTACAATGAGCAGTTCTTC. Amino acids: CSASPRSGDYNEQFF.

The chain carries TRBV12-3 or TRBV12-4 and TRBJ2-2; 11 nucleotides agree with TRBD2. The CDR3 is made up of 16 amino acids. After removal of 4 bases from V and 4 bases from J, the junction contained 5 bases not matched to a gene. CDR3 nucleotide sequence: TGTGCCAGCAGTTCAGGACTAGCGGGCCCCACCGGGGAGCTGTTTTTT. This codes for CASSSGLAGPTGELFF.

This clonotype was seen ten or more times. This chain connects TRBV6-5 to TRBJ2-1; TRBD1 matches 8 bases. The CDR3 consists of 12 residues. With 7 bases clipped from V and 7 bases from J, the junction kept 3 bases outside the gene matches. Germline assignment: CDR1 MNHEY and CDR2 SVGAGI. The DNA of the CDR3 is TGTGCCAGCACCCGGACAGGGAATGAGCAGTTCTTC. Its protein is CASTRTGNEQFF.

This clonotype has ten or more counts. The chain has TRBV6-2 or TRBV6-3 and TRBJ1-6, with 8 bases fitting TRBD1. The V gene's germline CDR1 is MNHEY and CDR2 SVGEGT. The CDR3 runs 15 residues. J lost 9 bases, V lost 0 bases, and 4 bases had no gene match. CDR3 nucleotide sequence: TGTGCCAGCAGTTACTCCGGACAGGGTAGTTCACCCCTCCACTTT. Its translation: CASSYSGQGSSPLHF.

This clonotype was picked up many times. This chain uses TRBV12-3 or TRBV12-4 with TRBJ2-7, with 8 bases fitting TRBD1. The CDR3 extends over 14 amino acids. Trimming at V came to 6 bases and at J to 7 bases, leaving 11 bases not matched to a gene. The CDR3 DNA reads as TGTGCCAGCAGCCTCGACAGGGGCTTGGGTGAGCAGTACTTC. This translates into CASSLDRGLGEQYF.

In this sample, this clonotype turned up many times. The V call is TRBV12-3 or TRBV12-4, the J call TRBJ1-5, with 8 bases matching TRBD1. The junction had 7 bases not matched to a gene; V was cut back by 6 bases and J by 3 bases. The CDR3 spans 15 residues. DNA of the CDR3: TGTGCCAGCAGCCATGGGACAGGACTCAATCAGCCCCAGCATTTT. Translating it yields CASSHGTGLNQPQHF.

This clonotype was counted at least ten times. CDR3: CASSYTQGLTQETQYF. Here the CDR3 DNA reads TGTGCCAGCAGTTACACCCAGGGGCTGACCCAGGAGACCCAGTACTTC. V usage is TRBV6-2 or TRBV6-3 and J usage is TRBJ2-5, with D possibly being TRBD1 (6 bases). CDR1 and CDR2 from the germline V gene are MNHEY and SVGEGT. V lost 2 bases and J lost 5, with 18 bases in between. This CDR3 contains 16 residues.

This clonotype was recorded many times. The chain uses TRBV4-3 and TRBJ2-2, with D tentatively TRBD1 or TRBD2 (5 bases each). V lost 0 bases, J lost 0 bases, and 11 bases lay in between. The CDR3 has 17 amino acids. The germline gives CDR1 LGHNA, CDR2 YSLEER. CDR3 DNA sequence: TGCGCCAGCAGCCAAGATCGTGGGGGTGCGAACACCGGGGAGCTGTTTTTT. This sequence encodes CASSQDRGGANTGELFF.

There are many counts of this clonotype. The chain employs TRBV20-1 and TRBJ1-1; the D gene is possibly TRBD1 (5 bases). The CDR3 has 14 amino acids. The V and J ends lost 4 bases and 7 bases respectively, with 19 bases between them. Germline lookup yields CDR1 DFQATT and CDR2 SNEGSKA (reference sequence). Here the CDR3 DNA reads TGCAGTGCTACCCACCATCTCGGGGGTGATGAAGCTTTCTTT. Amino acids: CSATHHLGGDEAFF.

This clonotype has a count of ten or more. V gene TRBV20-1 combines with J gene TRBJ1-6; D may be TRBD1 (5 bases). CDR3 size: 12 residues. Germline assignment: CDR1 DFQATT and CDR2 SNEGSKA (reference sequence). The V end lost 3 bases, the J end lost 6 bases, and 6 bases lay between the germline ends. The CDR3 nucleotides are TGCAGTGCTAGGGGGCCTAATTCACCCCTCCACTTT. This encodes CSARGPNSPLHF.

This clonotype showed up just a few times. The chain combines TRBV19 with TRBJ1-6; D unclear. Germline assignment: CDR1 LNHDA and CDR2 SQIVND (reference sequence). V was cut by 7 bases and J by 9 bases, with 19 bases left in between. The CDR3 is made up of 15 amino acids. CDR3 residues: CASTEQLMIGSPLHF. The CDR3 DNA follows: TGTGCCAGTACCGAACAGCTAATGATAGGTTCACCCCTCCACTTT.

This clonotype was found many times. The chain couples TRBV20-1 to TRBJ1-1; D not certain. Per the germline V gene, CDR1 is DFQATT and CDR2 is SNEGSKA (reference sequence). CDR3 length equals 12 residues. Trimming took off 5 bases at V and 2 bases at J, with 9 bases between the two ends. The CDR3 DNA sequence: TGCAGTGCTGCCGCAACTAACACTGAAGCTTTCTTT. This sequence encodes CSAAATNTEAFF.

This clonotype was counted a few times. The V and J genes are TRBV7-2 and TRBJ2-3; TRBD2 is a possible D gene (6 bases). CDR3 length: 16 amino acids. Trimming took off 2 bases at V and 6 bases at J, with 18 bases between the two ends. The germline CDR1 and CDR2 sequences are SGHTA and FQGNSA. The CDR3 sequence: CASSLSRASEGDTQYF. The CDR3 bases are TGTGCCAGCAGCTTATCTCGGGCTAGCGAGGGGGATACGCAGTATTTT.

This clonotype was found many times. This chain joins TRBV20-1 and TRBJ2-5, with 9 positions matching TRBD2. The CDR3 totals 15 residues. In germline, CDR1 is DFQATT, CDR2 SNEGSKA (reference sequence). V lost 5 bases and J lost 4; bases outside the gene matches: 11. DNA for the CDR3: TGCAGTGCTCCTAAACCACTAGCGGGCAGAGAGACCCAGTACTTC. Amino acids: CSAPKPLAGRETQYF.

Concerning this clonotype: This may be a read error: a much more frequent sequence differs by one nucleotide. This chain uses TRBV20-1 with TRBJ2-5; D remains unclear. Per the germline V gene, CDR1 is DFQATT and CDR2 is SNEGSKA (reference sequence). The CDR3 covers 10 residues. V was cut by 5 bases and J by 7 bases, with 8 bases left in between. This chain's CDR3 is CSAVRRTQYF. The CDR3 DNA reads TGCAGTGCTGTCAGGCGGACCCAGTACTTC.

To note about this clonotype: A single base separates this from a much larger clone, so it may be a read error. CDR3 in amino acids: CAWSPGGGEPFF. In DNA form, the CDR3 reads TGTGCCTGGAGCCCCGGGGGCGGGGAGCCGTTTTTT. The chain joins TRBV30 to TRBJ2-2, with D perhaps being TRBD1 or TRBD2 (6 bases each). Germline CDR1 GTSNPN, CDR2 SVGIG (reference sequence). The CDR3 sequence is 12 residues long.

The table lists this clonotype with many counts. J is TRBJ2-5 and V is TRBV10-3, with a possible D match to TRBD1 (6 bases). V shed 6 bases and J shed 6 bases, with 20 bases lying between them. The CDR3 runs to 15 residues. The germline gives CDR1 ENHRY, CDR2 SYGVKD. The CDR3 region is CAISDPDRYPKTQYF. CDR3 sequence (DNA): TGTGCCATCAGCGACCCTGACAGGTACCCAAAGACCCAGTACTTC.

At least ten counts were recorded for this clonotype. The CDR3 protein is CASSFLAGGNQPQHF. Here the CDR3 DNA reads TGTGCCAGCAGCTTTTTGGCAGGGGGCAATCAGCCCCAGCATTTT. V is TRBV7-6 and J is TRBJ1-5; possible D gene TRBD1, 6 bases. The V end was cut by 3 bases, the J end by 2 bases, with 11 bases between. Germline CDR1 reads SGHVS; CDR2 reads FNYEAQ. The CDR3 sequence is 15 residues long.

At least ten counts were recorded for this clonotype. The genes are TRBV7-2 and TRBJ1-2; tentative D call: TRBD1 (5 bases). The V and J ends lost 2 bases and 6 bases respectively, with 16 bases between them. The CDR3 runs 15 residues. Germline assignment: CDR1 SGHTA and CDR2 FQGNSA. The CDR3 DNA sequence: TGTGCCAGCAGCTTACGGGACGCTGGAACGGATGGCTACACCTTC. This translates into CASSLRDAGTDGYTF.

This clonotype was detected only once. V usage is TRBV7-6 and J usage is TRBJ2-2, with 8 bases aligning to TRBD2. V lost 6 bases to trimming and J lost 5 bases; unmatched junction nucleotides: 8. The CDR3 loop spans 15 amino acids. Germline V gene sequence: CDR1 SGHVS, CDR2 FNYEAQ. CDR3 sequence reads: CASSPGTRETGELFF. The CDR3 DNA follows: TGTGCCAGCAGTCCTGGGACTAGGGAGACCGGGGAGCTGTTTTTT.

This clonotype showed up many times. The J gene is TRBJ2-7, the V gene TRBV20-1, with 7 nucleotides matching TRBD1. Germline V lookup: CDR1 DFQATT, CDR2 SNEGSKA (reference sequence). Losses at the gene ends were 3 bases for V and 3 bases for J; bases not matched to a gene: 8. The CDR3 loop spans 14 amino acids. CDR3 nucleotides: TGCAGTGCTAGTGATACAGGGGCAGACTACGAGCAGTACTTC. Encoded protein: CSASDTGADYEQYF.

This clonotype showed up many times. The J gene is TRBJ2-1, the V gene TRBV7-9, with 10 bases identical to TRBD2. From germline, CDR1 is SEHNR and CDR2 FQNEAQ (reference sequence). The CDR3 consists of 17 residues. With 2 bases clipped from V and 6 bases from J, the junction kept 10 bases outside the gene matches. The CDR3 DNA sequence: TGTGCCAGCAGCTTACCGGGACTAGCGCTTGCTAGCAATGAGCAGTTCTTC. Its translation is CASSLPGLALASNEQFF.

This clonotype has ten or more counts. The J gene is TRBJ2-5, the V gene TRBV18, with 11 bases fitting TRBD2. The CDR3 runs 16 residues. Germline lookup yields CDR1 KGHSH and CDR2 LQKENI. The ends lost 6 bases at V and 5 bases at J; junction bases unmatched: 11. This CDR3 is CASSRKLAGVAETQYF. The CDR3 bases are TGTGCCAGCTCGCGAAAACTAGCGGGGGTTGCCGAGACCCAGTACTTC.

On this clonotype: One base away lies a much larger clone, so this may be a sequencing read error. This rearrangement joins TRBV4-3 to TRBJ2-5; a weak D match, TRBD1 (6 bases). This CDR3 has 16 amino acids. The germline V gene has CDR1 LGHNA and CDR2 YSLEER. Here the CDR3 reads CASSQDLGGQQEAQYF. As DNA, the CDR3 is TGCGCCAGCAGCCAAGATTTAGGCGGACAGCAAGAGGCCCAGTACTTC.

This clonotype was observed at least ten times. The gene calls are TRBV19 and TRBJ2-5; TRBD1 matches at 8 bases. The CDR3 is 13 residues long. Germline trimming cut 4 bases from V and 4 bases from J; bases unmatched to any gene: 2. Germline V gene data show CDR1 as LNHDA and CDR2 as SQIVND (reference sequence). CDR3 sequence reads: CASSTRGRETQYF. The CDR3 DNA reads as TGTGCCAGTAGTACCAGGGGGCGAGAGACCCAGTACTTC.